These 18 T cell receptor beta chains share one sample of origin, sequenced in a study of cytomegalovirus exposure and HLA in healthy donors. It was with 60 Vbeta and 13 Jbeta primers that the PCR ran. The repertoire was sequenced with immunoSEQ multiplex PCR; TCRdb's copy has only in-frame clones and lacks some. The sample carries 150,000 to 200,000 clones, around 77% recorded once. Input material: PBMCs. Every receptor here comes from a female donor in good health and CMV-seronegative.

The rearrangement joins TRBV6-6 to TRBJ2-1; TRBD2 matches 7 bases. In germline, CDR1 is MNHNY, CDR2 SVGAGI (reference sequence). This CDR3 is 15 amino acids long. J was trimmed by 2 bases and V by 7 bases; bases with no gene match: 8. In DNA, the CDR3 is TGTGCCAGCACCGACGGGAGGACGGCCTACAATGAGCAGTTCTTC. This sequence encodes CASTDGRTAYNEQFF.

The chain joins TRBV5-4 to TRBJ1-1, with TRBD1 matching over 7 bases. V shed 2 bases, J shed 5 bases, and the junction held 3 bases outside the gene matches. The CDR3 runs 13 residues. The germline gives CDR1 SGHNT, CDR2 YYREEE (reference sequence). CDR3 DNA sequence: TGTGCCAGCAGCTTAAACAGGGGAACTGAAGCTTTCTTT. The encoded protein is CASSLNRGTEAFF.

This clone was detected only a few times. The rearrangement uses TRBV14 and TRBJ1-1; D is unresolved. The CDR3 has 14 residues. Germline V gives CDR1 SGHDN, CDR2 FVKESK. Trimming removed 0 bases from V and 4 bases from J, with 9 bases in between. As DNA, the CDR3 is TGTGCCAGCAGCCAAGATTTGGACTCCACTGAAGCTTTCTTT. Translation gives CASSQDLDSTEAFF.

The rearrangement uses TRBV28 and TRBJ1-1; no clear D. Germline-derived CDR1 and CDR2 are MDHEN and SYDVKM. The CDR3 is made up of 12 amino acids. V was clipped by 5 bases and J by 10 bases, with 14 bases between them. The chain's CDR3 is CASSPLAGIAFF. The CDR3 DNA reads as TGTGCCAGCAGTCCCCTCGCGGGGATAGCTTTCTTT.

The rearrangement uses TRBV10-2 and TRBJ2-3, with 13 bases lining up with TRBD2. V was clipped by 0 bases and J by 5 bases; unmatched bases: 2. This CDR3 has 16 residues. CDR1 and CDR2 (germline): WSHSY, SAAADI. Written as DNA, the CDR3 is TGCGCCAGCAGTGAGTCGAGACTAGCGGGAGGAGATACGCAGTATTTT. Translated: CASSESRLAGGDTQYF.

This clone was counted a single time. The rearrangement joins TRBV5-4 to TRBJ1-2, with 7 bases that match TRBD1. J was trimmed by 2 bases and V by 5 bases; bases with no gene match: 3. The germline V gene encodes CDR1 SGHNT and CDR2 YYREEE (reference sequence). CDR3 length equals 13 residues. In DNA, the CDR3 is TGTGCCAGCAGGGGGGGACAGAACTATGGCTACACCTTC. Its translation: CASRGGQNYGYTF.

The chain has TRBV5-4 and TRBJ2-5; D is undetermined. Looked up from germline, CDR1 is SGHNT and CDR2 is YYREEE (reference sequence). CDR3 size: 14 residues. The V and J ends lost 0 bases and 4 bases respectively, with 10 bases between them. CDR3 bases: TGTGCCAGCAGCTTGGCCGGCTGGGCAGAGACCCAGTACTTC. Its translation is CASSLAGWAETQYF.

V and J are TRBV5-1 and TRBJ1-6, with a possible D match to TRBD1 (5 bases). The CDR3 length is 17 residues. Germline V lookup: CDR1 SGHRS, CDR2 YFSETQ. V lost 0 bases to trimming and J lost 4 bases, with 14 bases between them. Written as DNA, the CDR3 is TGCGCCAGCAGCTTGGGGTACTCGGGGGGGTATAATTCACCCCTCCACTTT. It codes for CASSLGYSGGYNSPLHF.

The chain couples TRBV13 to TRBJ2-7, with TRBD2 matching 11 bases. The CDR3 spans 15 residues. Germline CDR1 is PRHDT and CDR2 is FYEKMQ (reference sequence). V lost 4 bases, J lost 2 bases, and 4 bases stayed unmatched. This chain's CDR3 is CASSSLAGVTYEQYF. Here the CDR3 DNA reads TGTGCCAGCAGCTCACTAGCGGGAGTTACCTACGAGCAGTACTTC. The full variable domain, rest sourced from reference TRBV13 and TRBJ2-7, is AAGVIQSPRHLIKEKRETATLKCYPIPRHDTVYWYQQGPGQDPQFLISFYEKMQSDKGSIPDRFSAQQFSDYHSELNMSSLELGDSALYFCASSSLAGVTYEQYFGPGTRLTVT.

This clone was found a few times. The chain couples TRBV14 to TRBJ2-3; 7 positions match TRBD2. The trim removed 3 bases at V and 1 base at J, leaving 1 base unmatched. Germline lookup yields CDR1 SGHDN and CDR2 FVKESK. The CDR3 spans 14 residues. Written as DNA, the CDR3 is TGTGCCAGCAGCCAGGGACTACGCACAGATACGCAGTATTTT. It translates to CASSQGLRTDTQYF.

The chain joins TRBV10-1 to TRBJ2-5, with a tentative D call TRBD1 (6 bases). Trimming took 0 bases from V and 5 from J, leaving 10 bases between them. Looked up from germline, CDR1 is WNHNN and CDR2 is SYGVQD (reference sequence). This CDR3 region has 14 residues. The CDR3 nucleotides are TGCGCCAGCAGTGAGTCAGGGGGTGTGGAGACCCAGTACTTC. Encoded protein: CASSESGGVETQYF.

This clone has only a few counts. The chain is built from TRBV19 and TRBJ1-1; TRBD1 agrees at 7 bases. Trimming cost V 3 bases and J 7 bases; bases outside gene matches: 8. The germline V gene has CDR1 LNHDA and CDR2 SQIVND (reference sequence). This CDR3 has 14 residues. The CDR3 nucleotides are TGTGCCAGTAGTATGAGGCAGGGGGTTAATGAAGCTTTCTTT. Translated, it gives CASSMRQGVNEAFF.

This clone was detected only once. The chain joins TRBV28 to TRBJ2-7, with D possibly TRBD1 on 5 matching bases. This CDR3 is built from 14 residues. CDR1 is MDHEN and CDR2 is SYDVKM in the germline V gene. V was trimmed by 6 bases and J by 0 bases, leaving 12 bases between them. The CDR3 spells CASSRGHNSYEQYF. The CDR3 DNA is TGTGCCAGCAGCCGCGGACACAACTCCTACGAGCAGTACTTC.

The chain joins TRBV2 to TRBJ1-3; 7 bases line up with TRBD1. The CDR3 is made up of 12 amino acids. The germline gives CDR1 SNHLY, CDR2 FYNNEI. The V and J ends lost 7 bases and 4 bases, in that order; junction bases with no gene match: 1. The CDR3 DNA follows: TGTGCCAGCATGACAGGGGGAAACACCATATATTTT. Translation gives CASMTGGNTIYF.

This clone was seen a single time. The chain employs TRBV28 and TRBJ2-7; D is possibly TRBD2 (5 bases). There are 13 residues in the CDR3. Trimming removed 3 bases at V and 1 base at J, with 7 bases between. Germline CDR1 reads MDHEN; CDR2 reads SYDVKM. This chain's CDR3 is CASSFAGSYEQYF. The CDR3 DNA reads TGTGCCAGCAGTTTCGCGGGTTCCTACGAGCAGTACTTC.

This chain connects TRBV18 to TRBJ1-1; D unresolved. In germline, CDR1 is KGHSH, CDR2 LQKENI. The CDR3 totals 15 residues. Between the trimmed V and J ends, which lost 2 bases and 3 bases, there was a span of 13 bases. The CDR3 loop is CASSPRGRSYTEAFF. The DNA of the CDR3 is TGTGCCAGCTCACCAAGAGGGAGGAGTTACACTGAAGCTTTCTTT.

This chain uses TRBV5-6 with TRBJ2-3; D uncertain. This CDR3 is 15 amino acids long. The germline V gene encodes CDR1 SGHDT and CDR2 YYEEEE. V lost 0 bases and J lost 0, with 8 bases in between. The CDR3 region is CASSLDYASTDTQYF. As DNA, the CDR3 is TGTGCCAGCAGCTTGGACTACGCCAGCACAGATACGCAGTATTTT.

V and J are TRBV28 and TRBJ2-1; TRBD2 matches at 7 bases. This CDR3 has 13 amino acids. Germline V lookup: CDR1 MDHEN, CDR2 SYDVKM. With V trimmed by 4 bases and J by 7 bases, 4 bases remained unmatched. CDR3 nucleotide sequence: TGTGCCAGCAGTTCAATCGGGGGGAATGAGCAGTTCTTC. Amino acid sequence: CASSSIGGNEQFF.